The clone carrying this T cell receptor beta chain was seen repeatedly, ten times or more. Its matching antigen is unknown. Flow cytometry had shown expanded CD8+CD57+ cells in the patients chosen for sequencing. Severe acquired aplastic anemia was diagnosed in all patients. This specimen belongs to a study of CD8+CD57+ T cells in acquired aplastic anemia. General observations from the study: Patients and controls shared 25 to 35 CD8+ CDR3 sequences, highly expressed in patients.

It was genomic DNA that served as the template for profiling TCR beta VDJ and CDR3. In TCRdb, the reads were re-called with MiXCR into one record per CDR3 protein. The sample has approximately 120,000 distinct CDR3 sequences, less than 50% seen once. What was sequenced was sorted CD4+, CD8+, or CD8+CD57+ T cells (not recorded which) from PBMCs. The receptor was isolated from a human donor with aplastic anemia.

CDR3 in DNA: TGTGCCAGCAGTTTACTTGGGGCCTGGGGGACTGAAGCTTTCTTT. Translating gives CASSLLGAWGTEAFF. V and J are TRBV9 and TRBJ1-1; D possibly corresponds to TRBD1 (5 bases). CDR3 length: 15 amino acids. Germline V CDR1 and CDR2: SGDLS, YYNGEE. V lost 5 bases, J lost 5 bases, and 19 bases lay in between.